This note documents a single T cell receptor (beta chain) sequence. The data originate from a study of blood T cell repertoires in COVID-19. Using immunoSEQ multiplex PCR, the repertoire was profiled, and TCRdb retains in-frame clones only, with some absent. The sample has about 310,000 clones; over 85% are singletons. Sequences were obtained from PBMCs or T cells enriched from blood (not recorded which). This clonotype originated in a woman aged 25 to 39 who had recovered from COVID-19.

DNA of the CDR3: TGTGCCAGCAGTCCACAGGGGTCTGGAAACACCATATATTTT. Residues: CASSPQGSGNTIYF. This chain uses TRBV2 with TRBJ1-3; 7 bases fit TRBD1. Germline assignment: CDR1 SNHLY and CDR2 FYNNEI. The CDR3 has 14 residues. V lost 5 bases and J lost 1; bases outside the gene matches: 2.